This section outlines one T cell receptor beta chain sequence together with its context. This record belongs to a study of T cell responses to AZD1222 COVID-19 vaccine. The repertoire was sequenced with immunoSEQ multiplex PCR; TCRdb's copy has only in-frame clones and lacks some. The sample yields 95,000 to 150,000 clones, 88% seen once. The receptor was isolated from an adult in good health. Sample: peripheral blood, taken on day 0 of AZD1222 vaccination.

The CDR3 coding sequence is TGTGCCAGTAGTATTAGTAGGAGGAACACTGAAGCTTTCTTT. Its translation: CASSISRRNTEAFF. V and J are TRBV19 and TRBJ1-1; D unclear. Germline V gene lookup returns CDR1 LNHDA and CDR2 SQIVND (reference sequence). CDR3 length: 14 amino acids. V gave up 3 bases and J gave up 1 base, with 9 bases separating them.